Listed below are T cell receptor beta chains from one sample, sequenced in a study of blood T cell repertoires in COVID-19. Clones were read by immunoSEQ multiplex PCR, and TCRdb kept only the in-frame ones, dropping some. The data show around 75,000 clones, roughly nine tenths seen once. The specimen sequenced was peripheral blood. These TCRs come from a man between 65 and 85 years old with active COVID-19. The CDR3 runs from the conserved cysteine through the conserved F or W. D genes are given only for firm matches. For some rows the clone size is stated as once, few or many, or as a class when expanded; others skip it.

TRBJ1-5 | TRBV28 | . | . | TGTGCCAGCAGTTTCATCGGGGGACCTGATAGCAATCAGCCCCAGCATTTT | CASSFIGGPDSNQPQHF
TRBJ2-3 | TRBV4-1 | . | . | TGCGCCAGCAGCCGAACCGGGACATCGTACGATACGCAGTATTTT | CASSRTGTSYDTQYF
TRBJ2-1 | TRBV5-1 | . | . | TGCGCCAGCAGCTTTAGCCGCCGTTACAATGAGCAGTTCTTC | CASSFSRRYNEQFF
TRBJ2-2 | TRBV9 | . | . | TGTGCCAGCAGCCCCTTCGAGGGTACGAACACCGGGGAGCTGTTTTTT | CASSPFEGTNTGELFF
TRBJ2-7 | TRBV7-2 | TRBD1 | . | TGTGCCAGCAGCTCCCACAGGGGCCCCTACGAGCAGTACTTC | CASSSHRGPYEQYF
TRBJ2-1 | TRBV21-1 | . | . | TGTGCCAGCAGCCCGGGGGGGTTAGCGGGAGAGGGGAATGAGCAGTTCTTC | CASSPGGLAGEGNEQFF
TRBJ1-1 | TRBV30 | TRBD1 | . | TGTGCCTGGAGGACAGACAGGGACACTGAAGCTTTCTTT | CAWRTDRDTEAFF
TRBJ2-5 | TRBV9 | TRBD1 | . | TGTGCCAGCAGCGTCCGAACGGGACAGCACCAAGAGACCCAGTACTTC | CASSVRTGQHQETQYF
TRBJ1-5 | TRBV4-1 | TRBD1 | . | TGCGCCAGCAGCCACCCACCGGGACAGCGGCATCAGCCCCAGCATTTT | CASSHPPGQRHQPQHF
TRBJ2-2 | TRBV9 | TRBD2 | . | TGTGCCAGCAGGCGAAGCGGGAGGGCCGGGGAGCTGTTTTTT | CASRRSGRAGELFF
TRBJ2-7 | TRBV7-8 | . | . | TGTGCCAGCACCAGGGGTAGGGGGTACGAGCAGTACTTC | CASTRGRGYEQYF
TRBJ2-6 | TRBV4-1 | . | . | TGCGCCAGCAGCCAAGAGCTAGCCTCTGGGGCCAACGTCCTGACTTTC | CASSQELASGANVLTF
TRBJ2-7 | TRBV11-2 | . | . | TGTGCCAGCAGCTTAGATGGTGCTATCTACGAGCAGTACTTC | CASSLDGAIYEQYF
TRBJ2-5 | TRBV5-1 | . | . | TGCGCCAGCAGCGGCGGGACGGGACAAGAGACCCAGTACTTC | CASSGGTGQETQYF
TRBJ2-7 | TRBV9 | . | . | TGTGCCAGCAGCCCCGCCGGGGGACTCAGCTCCTACGAGCAGTACTTC | CASSPAGGLSSYEQYF
TRBJ2-1 | TRBV6-6 | TRBD2 | once | TGTGCCAGCAGTCGACTAGCGGGGGTCTCCGACAATGAGCAGTTCTTC | CASSRLAGVSDNEQFF
TRBJ2-5 | TRBV19 | TRBD2 | . | TGTGCCAGTAGTACCGGGACTAGCCTCTTGGAGACCCAGTACTTC | CASSTGTSLLETQYF
TRBJ1-3 | TRBV19 | . | . | TGTGCCAGTAGTATCCGGGACACCTCTGGAAACACCATATATTTT | CASSIRDTSGNTIYF
TRBJ1-4 | TRBV6-5 | . | large | TGTGCCAGCAGTACTGGACAGAAGAATGAAAAACTGTTTTTT | CASSTGQKNEKLFF
TRBJ2-3 | TRBV4-2 | TRBD2 | few | TGTGCCAGCAGCCAAGATGGTGGAGCTAGCGGGAGGGCCCTCGTCCCAGATACGCAGTATTTT | CASSQDGGASGRALVPDTQYF
TRBJ2-7 | TRBV3-1/TRBV3-2 | . | . | TGTGCCAGCAGCCAAGTGGACAGCTCCTACGAGCAGTACTTC | CASSQVDSSYEQYF
TRBJ1-1 | TRBV14 | TRBD1 | once | TGTGCCAGCAGCCAAGCTGGGGCAGGGGGCGCGGGCACTGAAGCTTTCTTT | CASSQAGAGGAGTEAFF
TRBJ2-7 | TRBV2 | . | . | TGTGCCAGCAGCCCCAGGTCGGCGGGGCAGTACTTC | CASSPRSAGQYF
TRBJ1-2 | TRBV6-5 | TRBD1 | . | TGTGCCAGCACCCAGGACAGGGTTCCTAACTATGGCTACACCTTC | CASTQDRVPNYGYTF
TRBJ1-5 | TRBV7-2 | . | . | TGTGCCAGCAGCTTAGCGGGGGAGGGGTGGAAGCCCCAGCATTTT | CASSLAGEGWKPQHF
TRBJ1-5 | TRBV28 | TRBD1 | . | TGTGCCAGCAGTTTTCCCCAGGGGGCTAATCAGCCCCAGCATTTT | CASSFPQGANQPQHF
TRBJ2-5 | TRBV5-6 | . | . | TGTGCCAGCAGCCCGCAGGGTGTCCCCCAAGAGACCCAGTACTTC | CASSPQGVPQETQYF
TRBJ1-2 | TRBV11-1 | . | once | TGTGCCAGCAGCCCCCAGCGGGGCCCGAACTATGGCTACACCTTC | CASSPQRGPNYGYTF
TRBJ2-7 | TRBV21-1 | . | . | TGTGCCCCAGGGGCGCTAGCGGGGGCCCCCTCCTACGAGCAGTACTTC | CAPGALAGAPSYEQYF
TRBJ2-3 | TRBV9 | TRBD2 | few | TGTGCCAGCACCGCCGGGACTAGCGGGAGGCCCACAGATACGCAGTATTTT | CASTAGTSGRPTDTQYF
TRBJ1-6 | TRBV11-1 | . | . | TGTGCCAGCAGCCGCGCGGGGAACCATTCACCCCTCCACTTT | CASSRAGNHSPLHF
TRBJ1-2 | TRBV19 | TRBD1 | . | TGTGCCAGTAGGGGACAGCCCCTAAGTGGCTATGGCTACACCTTC | CASRGQPLSGYGYTF
TRBJ1-6 | TRBV10-2 | . | few | TGCGCCAGCAGTGCCAGGCCCAGTAATTCACCCCTCCACTTT | CASSARPSNSPLHF